The source of this TCR beta chain is a study of regulatory T cells in long-lasting Graves disease. This clonotype was seen ten or more times. Time point indicated: newly diagnosed GD, antithyroid drugs for less than 3 months. PBMC RNA served as the TCR library source. In this cohort, patients came from an endocrinology department located in Xi'an, China. CDR3 regions were amplified by Arm-PCR using iRepertoire HTBI primers to build TCR beta libraries. Via MiXCR, TCRdb re-called the multiplex PCR reads, giving one row per CDR3 protein. The sample yields about 320,000 distinct CDR3 sequences, 15% to 20% seen once. This receptor was identified in a female donor with Graves disease. The sequencing used peripheral blood mononuclear cells (PBMCs), collected at new diagnosis, from a patient treated with antithyroid drugs.

Here the CDR3 DNA reads TGCAGTGCGCCTCCGGGACACCCTAAAACAGATACGCAGTATTTT. Amino acids: CSAPPGHPKTDTQYF. This chain connects TRBV20-1 to TRBJ2-3; D possibly corresponds to TRBD1 (6 bases). This CDR3 comprises 15 residues. CDR1 is DFQATT, CDR2 SNEGSKA, per germline (reference sequence). Trimming stripped 6 bases from V and 3 bases from J, with 19 bases between.